This TCR beta chain was sequenced during a study of blood T cell repertoires in COVID-19 (dated by TCRdb to about 2020). For context, the study as a whole: The collaborator samples originated in the United States, Italy and Spain and spanned the acute and convalescent phases of COVID-19. The material from the prospective study consisted of cDNA or gDNA derived from T cells, B-cell-depleted T cells, or PBMCs. Deeply sampled blood TCRbeta repertoires from subjects exposed to, actively infected with, or recovered from COVID-19 were included in the dataset. A freely available public database, intended as a resource for researchers studying the immune response to SARS-CoV-2, is where the repertoires were released. Samples came from the ongoing ImmuneRACE study (first 160 participants) plus 1,254 subjects from 6 global collaborators. Sample metadata almost always included a de-identified subject ID, COVID-19 status, age in years and sex. Where HLA class I and class II types were available, the types were taken from metadata supplied by the sample provider, not from assay-based typing. Points the paper makes about the study in general: The quantity of clinical and demographic metadata differed by source and by participant and was supplied without curation.

Only one count was recorded for this clone. Its antigen target is currently unknown. It has no much larger one-base neighbor in the sample; base qualities were not kept. The CDR3, cysteine through phenylalanine, is 12 amino acids long. The CDR3 DNA has 36 bases and is translated from base 1. V is reduced by 3 bases and J by 8 bases, leaving a spacing of 10 bases between them. The germline V gene (reference sequence) sets CDR1 to PRHDT and CDR2 to FYEKMQ. The collaborating institutions used their own protocols to collect whole blood in K2EDTA tubes. Collaborator samples were shipped for TCRbeta analysis as frozen whole blood, isolated PBMCs, or DNA extracted from either sample type. The immunoSEQ Assay, a bias-controlled multiplex PCR, was used to amplify TCRbeta CDR3 regions from genomic DNA. On the study's bioinformatics: The number of nucleated cells in each sample was estimated from the amplification of reference gene primers within the assay. To quantify the absolute abundance of each unique TCRbeta CDR3 rearrangement, sequence reads were collapsed and filtered. For each sample, productive Simpson clonality was calculated as the square root of Simpson's diversity index across productive rearrangements. Held by TCRdb, this immuneACCESS table contains in-frame sequences only and omits some clones. Under half of the omission traces to an unresolved V gene where checked; the cause of the rest is unknown. That table furnishes V, J and clone size, whereas the DNA furnished D and trimming. Here the sample has fewer than 75,000 clones; around 87% occur a single time. The ten largest clones add up to just over 8% of the sample.

What was sequenced was peripheral blood. The source is a man over 45 with active COVID-19. The chain is encoded by TRBV13 joined to TRBJ1-1; TRBD1 is perhaps the D gene, given 5 matching bases. The bases read TGTGCCAGCAGCTTGGGGGGATCCGAAGCTTTCTTT. Its protein reads: CASSLGGSEAFF.